The 19 T cell receptor beta chains below come from one sample, sequenced in a study of T cell changes during pregnancy in multiple sclerosis. Data came from immunoSEQ multiplex PCR; TCRdb stores just in-frame clones and leaves some out. The sample lists tens of thousands of clones, about 90% occurring once. Sequenced here: peripheral blood, sampled in the first trimester of pregnancy. The receptors derive from a female donor in good health, enrolled as a control in a pregnancy study.

This clone was seen just once. The chain carries TRBV18 and TRBJ2-1; 11 bases are shared with TRBD2. The CDR3 sequence is 16 residues long. V lost 6 bases and J lost 3; bases outside the gene matches: 7. Germline-derived CDR1 and CDR2 are KGHSH and LQKENI. CDR3 loop: CASSLTSGSHYNEQFF. In nucleotides, the CDR3 is TGTGCCAGCTCCCTAACTAGCGGGAGCCACTACAATGAGCAGTTCTTC. The whole variable domain, filled in from reference TRBV18 and TRBJ2-1, reads NAGVMQNPRHLVRRRGQEARLRCSPMKGHSHVYWYRQLPEEGLKFMVYLQKENIIDESGMPKERFSAEFPKEGPSILRIQQVVRGDSAAYFCASSLTSGSHYNEQFFGPGTRLTVL.

The chain employs TRBV2 and TRBJ1-5; D may be TRBD1 (5 bases). This CDR3 spans 15 amino acids. CDR1 SNHLY and CDR2 FYNNEI come from the germline V gene. With 7 bases removed from V and 0 bases from J, the gap between germline ends came to 13 bases. The CDR3 sequence: CASIGTDYSNQPQHF. The CDR3 DNA reads as TGTGCCAGCATAGGGACGGACTATAGCAATCAGCCCCAGCATTTT.

The V call is TRBV6-5, the J call TRBJ2-7; D perhaps matches TRBD1 (6 bases). The CDR3 is 11 amino acids. Germline V CDR1 and CDR2: MNHEY, SVGAGI. V shed 9 bases and J shed 5 bases, with 11 bases lying between them. In DNA form, the CDR3 reads TGTGCCAGTTATCAGGGGAACGAGCAGTACTTC. It specifies CASYQGNEQYF.

The J gene is TRBJ2-7, the V gene TRBV19; 10 bases agree with TRBD1. The CDR3 runs to 16 residues. Trimming at V came to 5 bases and at J to 3 bases, leaving 10 bases not matched to a gene. In germline, CDR1 is LNHDA, CDR2 SQIVND (reference sequence). CDR3 nucleotides: TGTGCCAGTAGTCCCTCGACGGGACAGGGGCTCTACGAGCAGTACTTC. Its protein is CASSPSTGQGLYEQYF. Full variable domain (rest looked up from reference TRBV19 and TRBJ2-7): DGGITQSPKYLFRKEGQNVTLSCEQNLNHDAMYWYRQDPGQGLRLIYYSQIVNDFQKGDIAEGYSVSREKKESFPLTVTSAQKNPTAFYLCASSPSTGQGLYEQYFGPGTRLTVT.

This chain uses TRBV6-5 with TRBJ2-3; D might be TRBD2 (6 bases). Deletions cut 6 bases from V and 1 base from J, with 14 bases between. This CDR3 is built from 15 residues. CDR1 and CDR2 from the germline V gene are MNHEY and SVGAGI. The CDR3 coding sequence is TGTGCCAGCAGGATCCAGTGGGAGGGCACAGATACGCAGTATTTT. Translating gives CASRIQWEGTDTQYF.

The chain combines TRBV15 with TRBJ2-3; no clear D. Germline values: CDR1 LNHNV, CDR2 YYDKDF (reference sequence). Trimming cost V 0 bases and J 3 bases, with 7 bases left between them. The length of the CDR3 is 14 residues. The chain's CDR3 is CATSRDPSTDTQYF. The DNA of the CDR3 is TGTGCCACCAGCAGAGATCCTAGTACAGATACGCAGTATTTT.

This clone has just one count. The chain couples TRBV27 to TRBJ1-1; unclear D gene. The V gene's germline CDR1 is MNHEY and CDR2 SMNVEV (reference sequence). The V end lost 3 bases, the J end lost 3 bases, and 8 bases lay between the germline ends. The CDR3 totals 13 residues. CDR3 bases: TGTGCCAGCAGTTTGGGCAGCTACACTGAAGCTTTCTTT. Translation gives CASSLGSYTEAFF.

The gene calls are TRBV30 and TRBJ1-4; 7 bases are a match to TRBD1. Germline trimming cut 6 bases from V and 4 bases from J; bases unmatched to any gene: 11. Looked up from germline, CDR1 is GTSNPN and CDR2 is SVGIG (reference sequence). This CDR3 spans 15 amino acids. As DNA, the CDR3 is TGTGCCTGCAGCCCGGGGACAGTCTATAATGAAAAACTGTTTTTT. Amino acid sequence: CACSPGTVYNEKLFF.

The CDR3 is CASSLSGGGWPEAFF. CDR3 DNA sequence: TGTGCCAGCAGTTTATCGGGTGGAGGGTGGCCTGAAGCTTTCTTT. The genes are TRBV27 and TRBJ1-1, with no clear D. Trimming removed 0 bases from V and 6 bases from J, with 14 bases in between. CDR1 and CDR2 (germline): MNHEY, SMNVEV (reference sequence). The CDR3 length is 15 residues.

CDR3 coding DNA: TGCGCCAGCAGCTGGGAGGGAGGCACCTACGAGCAGTACTTC. The encoded protein is CASSWEGGTYEQYF. The chain has TRBV5-1 and TRBJ2-7, with 7 bases aligning to TRBD2. Germline V gene lookup returns CDR1 SGHRS and CDR2 YFSETQ. The CDR3 sequence is 14 residues long. V lost 3 bases, J lost 2 bases, and 5 bases stayed unmatched.

This clone was counted only a few times. V usage is TRBV6-6 and J usage is TRBJ1-1, with D tentatively TRBD1 (5 bases). V was clipped by 0 bases and J by 2 bases, with 10 bases between them. This CDR3 is 15 amino acids long. CDR1 is MNHNY, CDR2 SVGAGI, per germline (reference sequence). CDR3 residues: CASSYSRQTNTEAFF. DNA for the CDR3: TGTGCCAGCAGTTACTCGCGACAGACCAACACTGAAGCTTTCTTT.

V gene TRBV15 combines with J gene TRBJ2-7; the D gene is possibly TRBD1 (5 bases). From germline, CDR1 is LNHNV and CDR2 YYDKDF (reference sequence). The CDR3 length is 17 residues. Trimming removed 0 bases from V and 2 bases from J, with 17 bases in between. This CDR3 is CATSREYARLGPYEQYF. The CDR3 bases are TGTGCCACCAGCAGAGAATACGCTAGACTGGGGCCCTACGAGCAGTACTTC.

This chain uses TRBV10-3 with TRBJ2-1, with 10 bases lining up with TRBD1. The germline V gene encodes CDR1 ENHRY and CDR2 SYGVKD. The CDR3 is 15 amino acids. The V and J ends lost 6 bases and 6 bases, in that order; junction bases with no gene match: 8. The CDR3 region has the DNA TGTGCCATCAGCGCCGACAGGGGGCAGGTCAATGAGCAGTTCTTC. Translated: CAISADRGQVNEQFF.

The genes are TRBV2 and TRBJ1-5; D is uncertain. The CDR3 totals 13 residues. V lost 1 base and J lost 5, with 6 bases in between. CDR1 is SNHLY and CDR2 is FYNNEI in the germline V gene. In DNA form, the CDR3 reads TGTGCCAGCAGTGAAGAGCCCGATCAGCCCCAGCATTTT. This gives the protein CASSEEPDQPQHF.

The CDR3 is CASSVGGSSPLHF. DNA of the CDR3: TGCGCCAGCAGTGTCGGGGGAAGTTCACCCCTCCACTTT. V is TRBV10-1 and J is TRBJ1-6; tentative D call: TRBD1 (5 bases). Germline V gene sequence: CDR1 WNHNN, CDR2 SYGVQD (reference sequence). V lost 4 bases and J lost 9, with 10 bases in between. CDR3 length: 13 amino acids.

The chain links TRBV5-1 to TRBJ2-2, with D possibly being TRBD2 (6 bases). CDR3 length equals 16 residues. Between the trimmed V and J ends, which lost 0 bases and 4 bases, there was a span of 13 bases. Germline V gene data show CDR1 as SGHRS and CDR2 as YFSETQ. The CDR3: CASSLGTGLSTGELFF. As DNA, the CDR3 is TGCGCCAGCAGCTTGGGTACGGGACTGAGCACCGGGGAGCTGTTTTTT.

The chain has TRBV6-1 and TRBJ1-2; D unclear. Trimming stripped 10 bases from V and 3 bases from J, with 21 bases between. The length of the CDR3 is 15 residues. Germline values: CDR1 MNHNS, CDR2 SASEGT. The CDR3 sequence is CAIIRNRSPHYGYTF. CDR3 sequence (DNA): TGTGCCATTATCCGCAATAGGAGTCCCCACTATGGCTACACCTTC.

The rearrangement links TRBV4-1 to TRBJ2-7; the match to TRBD1 covers 9 bases. The CDR3 length is 16 residues. V shed 4 bases, J shed 6 bases, and the junction held 13 bases outside the gene matches. Germline assignment: CDR1 MGHRA and CDR2 YSYEKL. Here the CDR3 DNA reads TGCGCCAGCAGCCCCCTCGGGGGACAGGGCCGCACCGAGCAGTACTTC. It encodes CASSPLGGQGRTEQYF.

The table lists this clone with a few counts. Compared with germline, one end of the junction differs, possibly owing to a read error. The gene calls are TRBV2 and TRBJ1-1, with TRBD1 matching 10 bases. CDR3 length: 13 residues. The germline V gene encodes CDR1 SNHLY and CDR2 FYNNEI. CDR3 sequence reads: CASSGQGLGEGIF. CDR3 sequence (DNA): TGTGCCAGTTCGGGACAGGGGCTCGGTGAAGGGATCTTT.